The entry below describes one T cell receptor beta chain. From RNA transcripts, TCR beta CDR3 regions were amplified. First-round RT-PCR with HTBI primers amplified the TCR CDR3 region. In TCRdb, the multiplex PCR reads were re-called with MiXCR into one record per CDR3 protein. The sample lists about 480,000 distinct CDR3 sequences; roughly 22% were seen once. V shed 6 bases, J shed 3 bases, and the junction held 4 bases outside the gene matches. CDR3 length equals 14 residues. The germline V gene has CDR1 MDHEN and CDR2 SYDVKM. A Clinical Activity Score of at least 3, a NOSPECS grade of at least 4 and a duration under 3 months were recorded in the ophthalmopathy patients. PBMCs were derived from roughly 10 ml fresh peripheral blood. This record belongs to a study of T cells in Graves' hyperthyroidism and ophthalmopathy. Study-wide background: Peripheral blood collection took place at initial diagnosis, before any treatment.

The chain has TRBV28 and TRBJ1-4; 7 nucleotides agree with TRBD1. This TCR was sampled from a woman in her 70s with Graves' ophthalmopathy. Sample: blood. For the CDR3, the DNA is TGTGCCAGCAGGTTGGGGACAGCTAATGAAAAACTGTTTTTT. The encoded protein is CASRLGTANEKLFF.